This TCR beta chain was recovered during a study of blood T cell repertoires in COVID-19. Study at large: T cells, B-cell-depleted T cells, or PBMCs supplied cDNA or gDNA.

The length of the CDR3 is 17 residues. The ends lost 1 base at V and 5 bases at J; junction bases unmatched: 9. In germline, CDR1 is SGHNT, CDR2 YYREEE (reference sequence). Sequencing was performed with immunoSEQ multiplex PCR; in TCRdb, only in-frame clones are kept and a portion is missing. Of roughly 100,000 clones listed, roughly nine tenths are singletons. The V and J genes are TRBV5-4 and TRBJ2-5; 12 nucleotides agree with TRBD2. This clonotype was obtained from a human donor with active COVID-19. The donor label of this sample is uncertain. Sequencing was carried out using peripheral blood. CDR3 sequence (DNA): TGTGCCAGCAGCTTGCCTAGCGGGGGGGCTTTTGATGAGACCCAGTACTTC. Its protein is CASSLPSGGAFDETQYF.